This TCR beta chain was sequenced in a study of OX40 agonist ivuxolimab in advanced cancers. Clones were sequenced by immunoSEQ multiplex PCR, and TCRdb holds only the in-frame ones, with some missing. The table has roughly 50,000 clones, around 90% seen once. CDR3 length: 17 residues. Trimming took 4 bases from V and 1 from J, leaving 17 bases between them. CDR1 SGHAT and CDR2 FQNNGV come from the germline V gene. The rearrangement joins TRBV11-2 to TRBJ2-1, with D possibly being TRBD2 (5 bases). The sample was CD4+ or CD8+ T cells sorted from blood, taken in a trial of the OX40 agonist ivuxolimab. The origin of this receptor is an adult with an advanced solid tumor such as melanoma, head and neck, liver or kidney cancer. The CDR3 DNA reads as TGTGCCAGCAGCTCCCTCGGACTCTCCACTTCCTACAATGAGCAGTTCTTC. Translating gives CASSSLGLSTSYNEQFF.